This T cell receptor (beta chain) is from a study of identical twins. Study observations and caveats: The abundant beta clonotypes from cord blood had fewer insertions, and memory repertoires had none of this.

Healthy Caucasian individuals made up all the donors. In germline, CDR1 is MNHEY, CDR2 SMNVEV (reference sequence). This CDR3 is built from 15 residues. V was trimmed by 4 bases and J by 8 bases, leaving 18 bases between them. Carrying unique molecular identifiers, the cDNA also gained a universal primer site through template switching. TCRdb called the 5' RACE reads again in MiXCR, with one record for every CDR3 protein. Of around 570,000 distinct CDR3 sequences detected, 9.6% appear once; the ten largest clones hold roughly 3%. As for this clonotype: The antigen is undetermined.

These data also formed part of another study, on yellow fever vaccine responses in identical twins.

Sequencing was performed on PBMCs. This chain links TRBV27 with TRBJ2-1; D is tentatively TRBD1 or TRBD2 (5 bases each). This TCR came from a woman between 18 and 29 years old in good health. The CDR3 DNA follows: TGTGCCAGCAGTTCACCGGGACGGATCAATTATGAGCAGTTCTTC. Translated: CASSSPGRINYEQFF.